Listed below are T cell receptor beta chains from one sample, sequenced in a study of blood T cell repertoires in COVID-19. Libraries were prepared by immunoSEQ multiplex PCR; TCRdb keeps only in-frame clonotypes and omits some of them. The profile shows about 60,000 clones, 70% to 90% of them singletons. The material sequenced was peripheral blood. These receptors were collected from a human donor with active COVID-19. The donor label of this sample is uncertain. Both conserved end residues are part of each CDR3. A D gene is named only where the DNA matches it firmly. Clone sizes are given selectively: once, few, many, or a class where the clone is expanded.

CDR3 DNA: TGTGCCAGCAGCGCAGCCGGGGAGCTGTTTTTT; CDR3 protein: CASSAAGELFF; D gene: -; V gene: TRBV9; clone size: -; J gene: TRBJ2-2
CDR3 DNA: TGTGCCAGCAGCTCAACGGACAGGGGGCCCGCCTACGAGCAGTACTTC; CDR3 protein: CASSSTDRGPAYEQYF; D gene: TRBD1; V gene: TRBV14; clone size: -; J gene: TRBJ2-7
CDR3 DNA: TGCGCCAGCAGCTTGGTCGCGGGAGTCATGCGAGAGCAGTACTTC; CDR3 protein: CASSLVAGVMREQYF; D gene: TRBD2; V gene: TRBV5-1; clone size: -; J gene: TRBJ2-7
CDR3 DNA: TGTGCCAGCAGTCGGGGAGGGAACCCCTCACGGAAGAAAGTTAGCAATCAGCCCCAGCATTTT; CDR3 protein: CASSRGGNPSRKKVSNQPQHF; D gene: -; V gene: TRBV6-2/TRBV6-3; clone size: -; J gene: TRBJ1-5
CDR3 DNA: TGTGCCAGCAGCTTAGGTAGCGGGGGCTCCACAGATACGCAGTATTTT; CDR3 protein: CASSLGSGGSTDTQYF; D gene: TRBD2; V gene: TRBV7-6; clone size: -; J gene: TRBJ2-3
CDR3 DNA: TGTGCCAGCAGTTACAGACAGGGGATCACTGAAGCTTTCTTT; CDR3 protein: CASSYRQGITEAFF; D gene: TRBD1; V gene: TRBV27; clone size: -; J gene: TRBJ1-1
CDR3 DNA: TGTGCCAGCACAGGGGGTCCGGGTCAGCCCCAGCATTTT; CDR3 protein: CASTGGPGQPQHF; D gene: TRBD1; V gene: TRBV2; clone size: -; J gene: TRBJ1-5
CDR3 DNA: TGTGCCAGCAGCTTAGAAGGACAGGGGGCCTACGAGCAGTACTTC; CDR3 protein: CASSLEGQGAYEQYF; D gene: TRBD1; V gene: TRBV7-8; clone size: medium-sized; J gene: TRBJ2-7
CDR3 DNA: TGTGCCAGTAGTATGCCAGGGCCGAACACCGGGGAGCTGTTTTTT; CDR3 protein: CASSMPGPNTGELFF; D gene: -; V gene: TRBV19; clone size: -; J gene: TRBJ2-2
CDR3 DNA: TGTGCCAGCAGTTACTCGGGACTAGCGGGCGAGCAGTACTTC; CDR3 protein: CASSYSGLAGEQYF; D gene: TRBD2; V gene: TRBV6-5; clone size: -; J gene: TRBJ2-7
CDR3 DNA: TGTGCCATCGGTGAGGGGGCTAGCGGGATGGTTGAGCAGTTCTTC; CDR3 protein: CAIGEGASGMVEQFF; D gene: TRBD2; V gene: TRBV10-3; clone size: -; J gene: TRBJ2-1
CDR3 DNA: TGTGCCAGCAGCTTAGTCGACGGGGGAGAGAGCGGGGAGCTGTTTTTT; CDR3 protein: CASSLVDGGESGELFF; D gene: -; V gene: TRBV7-3; clone size: once; J gene: TRBJ2-2
CDR3 DNA: TGTGCCAGCAGCGCTGGTTTGGACAGGGGTGAAAAGCCCCAGCATTTT; CDR3 protein: CASSAGLDRGEKPQHF; D gene: TRBD1; V gene: TRBV9; clone size: -; J gene: TRBJ1-5
CDR3 DNA: TGTGCCAGCAGCCCCACTGGCGGGGGGGCTGATACGCAGTATTTT; CDR3 protein: CASSPTGGGADTQYF; D gene: TRBD2; V gene: TRBV3-1/TRBV3-2; clone size: -; J gene: TRBJ2-3
CDR3 DNA: TGTGCCTGTAACAGGGGCCCCGGGCCCTCCTATAATTCACCCCTCCACTTT; CDR3 protein: CACNRGPGPSYNSPLHF; D gene: TRBD1; V gene: TRBV30; clone size: -; J gene: TRBJ1-6
CDR3 DNA: TGCAGCGTTGAACGGACAGGTACCTATGGCTACACCTTC; CDR3 protein: CSVERTGTYGYTF; D gene: TRBD1; V gene: TRBV29-1; clone size: -; J gene: TRBJ1-2
CDR3 DNA: TGTGCCAGTCAGGACAGAGCGACACGAGATACGCAGTATTTT; CDR3 protein: CASQDRATRDTQYF; D gene: -; V gene: TRBV19; clone size: -; J gene: TRBJ2-3
CDR3 DNA: TGTGCCAGCAGTCTCACTAGCGGGAGTACAGATACGCAGTATTTT; CDR3 protein: CASSLTSGSTDTQYF; D gene: TRBD2; V gene: TRBV9; clone size: -; J gene: TRBJ2-3
CDR3 DNA: TGCGCCAGCAGCCCCAACAGGGGGACTGAAGCTTTCTTT; CDR3 protein: CASSPNRGTEAFF; D gene: TRBD1; V gene: TRBV4-3; clone size: -; J gene: TRBJ1-1
CDR3 DNA: TGTGCCAGTAGTTCCCCCCGGAGTGCTAATGAAAAACTGTTTTTT; CDR3 protein: CASSSPRSANEKLFF; D gene: -; V gene: TRBV19; clone size: -; J gene: TRBJ1-4
CDR3 DNA: TGTGCCAGCAGCCCTACGGGCTACACCTTC; CDR3 protein: CASSPTGYTF; D gene: -; V gene: TRBV7-9; clone size: -; J gene: TRBJ1-2
CDR3 DNA: TGTGCCAGTAGTATAGGCAACACAGGGTATAACTACGAGCAGTACTTC; CDR3 protein: CASSIGNTGYNYEQYF; D gene: -; V gene: TRBV19; clone size: -; J gene: TRBJ2-7
CDR3 DNA: TGTGCCAGCAGAGTACTAGCGGGAAACACAGATACGCAGTATTTT; CDR3 protein: CASRVLAGNTDTQYF; D gene: TRBD2; V gene: TRBV6-5; clone size: -; J gene: TRBJ2-3
CDR3 DNA: TGCGCCAGCAGCCAAGAGGTCACAGGGGAGTCCCCCCTCCACTTT; CDR3 protein: CASSQEVTGESPLHF; D gene: TRBD1; V gene: TRBV4-1; clone size: -; J gene: TRBJ1-6
CDR3 DNA: TGTGCCAGCATCGATAGGGGGGGAAATTTATATACGCAGTATTTT; CDR3 protein: CASIDRGGNLYTQYF; D gene: -; V gene: TRBV7-9; clone size: -; J gene: TRBJ2-3
CDR3 DNA: TGTGCCAGCAGCTCGGGACTAGCGGGAGGACTTTTCGTCCATGAGCAGTTCTTC; CDR3 protein: CASSSGLAGGLFVHEQFF; D gene: TRBD2; V gene: TRBV11-2; clone size: -; J gene: TRBJ2-1
CDR3 DNA: TGTGCCAGCAGTTTTCTCGGGAGAGGCTACACCTTC; CDR3 protein: CASSFLGRGYTF; D gene: -; V gene: TRBV27; clone size: -; J gene: TRBJ1-2
CDR3 DNA: TGTGCCAGCAGCCGGACTAGTGAGCAGTTCTTC; CDR3 protein: CASSRTSEQFF; D gene: TRBD2; V gene: TRBV7-2; clone size: -; J gene: TRBJ2-1
CDR3 DNA: TGTGCCAGCAGTCTTTCTCAGGGGAGCTCCTACAATGAGCAGTTCTTC; CDR3 protein: CASSLSQGSSYNEQFF; D gene: -; V gene: TRBV28; clone size: -; J gene: TRBJ2-1
CDR3 DNA: TGCGCCAGCAGCTCCAGGGGCACAGATACGCAGTATTTT; CDR3 protein: CASSSRGTDTQYF; D gene: -; V gene: TRBV5-1; clone size: once; J gene: TRBJ2-3
CDR3 DNA: TGTGCCAGCAGTGTACCCGGGACAGGGGAGTCCGGGGAGCTGTTTTTT; CDR3 protein: CASSVPGTGESGELFF; D gene: TRBD1; V gene: TRBV9; clone size: -; J gene: TRBJ2-2
CDR3 DNA: TGTGCCAGCAGCTTGGGGACTAGCACAGATACGCAGTATTTT; CDR3 protein: CASSLGTSTDTQYF; D gene: -; V gene: TRBV5-6; clone size: -; J gene: TRBJ2-3
CDR3 DNA: TGCGCCAGCAGATGGTCACGCACAGGGTGGGACACTGAAGCTTTCTTT; CDR3 protein: CASRWSRTGWDTEAFF; D gene: -; V gene: TRBV5-1; clone size: -; J gene: TRBJ1-1
CDR3 DNA: TGTGCCAGCAGCCAAGTAATGGCAGCGAACAATGAGCAGTTCTTC; CDR3 protein: CASSQVMAANNEQFF; D gene: -; V gene: TRBV4-2; clone size: -; J gene: TRBJ2-1
CDR3 DNA: TGCGCCAGCAGCTTGGGACTCCTCTACGAGCAGTACTTC; CDR3 protein: CASSLGLLYEQYF; D gene: -; V gene: TRBV5-1; clone size: -; J gene: TRBJ2-7
CDR3 DNA: TGTGCCAGCGACGAGGTCGGGGTTGTGTCGTCTCGTTCACCCCTCCACTTT; CDR3 protein: CASDEVGVVSSRSPLHF; D gene: -; V gene: TRBV7-8; clone size: -; J gene: TRBJ1-6
CDR3 DNA: TGTGCCAGCAGCGTAGGGCAGGGGACTAATGAAAAACTGTTTTTT; CDR3 protein: CASSVGQGTNEKLFF; D gene: -; V gene: TRBV9; clone size: -; J gene: TRBJ1-4
CDR3 DNA: TGTGCCAGCAGCCGCGGACTAGCTGTTGAGACCCAGTACTTC; CDR3 protein: CASSRGLAVETQYF; D gene: TRBD2; V gene: TRBV27; clone size: -; J gene: TRBJ2-5
CDR3 DNA: TGTGCCAGCAGCTTAGACAGGGATGGCTACACCTTC; CDR3 protein: CASSLDRDGYTF; D gene: -; V gene: TRBV11-2; clone size: -; J gene: TRBJ1-2
CDR3 DNA: TGTGCCAGCAGCTCGGACTCAGCCTTTCACTCCGAGCAGTACTTC; CDR3 protein: CASSSDSAFHSEQYF; D gene: -; V gene: TRBV11-1; clone size: -; J gene: TRBJ2-7
CDR3 DNA: TGTGCCAGTAGTATTTCCAGGGACACTGAAGCTTTCTTT; CDR3 protein: CASSISRDTEAFF; D gene: -; V gene: TRBV19; clone size: -; J gene: TRBJ1-1
CDR3 DNA: TGTGCCAGCAGCTTAGAGCTAGACCGGACTAGCGGGAGGAGGAATGAGCAGTTCTTC; CDR3 protein: CASSLELDRTSGRRNEQFF; D gene: TRBD2; V gene: TRBV11-3; clone size: -; J gene: TRBJ2-1
CDR3 DNA: TGTGCCGTAGGCAGGGACAGGGGGCAAGCTTCACCCCTCCACTTT; CDR3 protein: CAVGRDRGQASPLHF; D gene: TRBD1; V gene: TRBV6-5; clone size: -; J gene: TRBJ1-6
CDR3 DNA: TGCAGCGTTGAGTTCTTGACAGGAGGTTCCCAAGAGACCCAGTACTTC; CDR3 protein: CSVEFLTGGSQETQYF; D gene: -; V gene: TRBV29-1; clone size: -; J gene: TRBJ2-5
CDR3 DNA: TGTGCCAGCAGCCAATGGCAGAATGAAAAACTGTTTTTT; CDR3 protein: CASSQWQNEKLFF; D gene: -; V gene: TRBV3-1/TRBV3-2; clone size: -; J gene: TRBJ1-4
CDR3 DNA: TGTGCCAGCCGGCTAGCGGGGGGGCGCGATGCGCAGTATTTT; CDR3 protein: CASRLAGGRDAQYF; D gene: TRBD2; V gene: TRBV6-5; clone size: -; J gene: TRBJ2-3
CDR3 DNA: TGTGCCAGCAGTTTCGGGAGTTACTATGGCTACACCTTC; CDR3 protein: CASSFGSYYGYTF; D gene: -; V gene: TRBV27; clone size: -; J gene: TRBJ1-2
CDR3 DNA: TGTGCCAGCTCAGGTCTCAGGGGCCACTCTGGGGCCAACGTCCTGACTTTC; CDR3 protein: CASSGLRGHSGANVLTF; D gene: -; V gene: TRBV3-1/TRBV3-2; clone size: -; J gene: TRBJ2-6
CDR3 DNA: TGTGCCAGCAGTGATTGGGACAGGGCAGACACCGGGGAGCTGTTTTTT; CDR3 protein: CASSDWDRADTGELFF; D gene: TRBD1; V gene: TRBV2; clone size: -; J gene: TRBJ2-2
CDR3 DNA: TGCGCCAGCAGCCAAGTCGTCAGGGGGCCTTGGGAGCAGTACTTC; CDR3 protein: CASSQVVRGPWEQYF; D gene: TRBD1; V gene: TRBV4-3; clone size: -; J gene: TRBJ2-7
CDR3 DNA: TGCGCCAGCAGCTCGGGACACTCAGAAAGACCCCTCCACTTT; CDR3 protein: CASSSGHSERPLHF; D gene: -; V gene: TRBV5-1; clone size: once; J gene: TRBJ1-6
CDR3 DNA: TGTGCCAGCAGCCCCGAGTGGTGGCAGCCCCAGCATTTT; CDR3 protein: CASSPEWWQPQHF; D gene: -; V gene: TRBV6-5; clone size: -; J gene: TRBJ1-5